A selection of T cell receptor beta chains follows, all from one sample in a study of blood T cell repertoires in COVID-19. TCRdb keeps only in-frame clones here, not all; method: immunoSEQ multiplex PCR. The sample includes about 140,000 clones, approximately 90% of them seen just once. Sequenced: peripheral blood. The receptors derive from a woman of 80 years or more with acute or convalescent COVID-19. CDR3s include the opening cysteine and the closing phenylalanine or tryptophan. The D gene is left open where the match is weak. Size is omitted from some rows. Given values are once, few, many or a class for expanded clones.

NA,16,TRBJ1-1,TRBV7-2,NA,CASSLNAGEGNTEAFF,TGTGCCAGCAGCTTAAATGCAGGGGAGGGTAACACTGAAGCTTTCTTT
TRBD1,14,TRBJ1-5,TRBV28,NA,CASPLDRFYQPQHF,TGTGCCAGTCCATTGGACAGGTTTTATCAGCCCCAGCATTTT
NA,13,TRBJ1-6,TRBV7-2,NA,CASSLTPGSPLHF,TGTGCCAGCAGCTTAACGCCAGGATCACCCCTCCACTTT
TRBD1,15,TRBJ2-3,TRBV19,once,CASSYGQANTDTQYF,TGTGCCAGTAGCTATGGACAGGCCAACACAGATACGCAGTATTTT
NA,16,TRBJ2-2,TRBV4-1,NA,CATQKEAGTNTGELFF,TGCGCCACCCAAAAGGAGGCAGGGACTAACACCGGGGAGCTGTTTTTT
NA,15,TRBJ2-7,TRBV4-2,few,CASSQLSDSSYEQYF,TGTGCCAGCAGCCAGCTTTCAGACAGCTCCTACGAGCAGTACTTC
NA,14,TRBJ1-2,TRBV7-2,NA,CASSFGQTYYGYTF,TGTGCCAGCAGCTTCGGACAGACCTACTATGGCTACACCTTC
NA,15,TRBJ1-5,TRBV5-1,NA,CASSLDGVSNQPQHF,TGCGCCAGCAGCTTGGACGGGGTAAGCAATCAGCCCCAGCATTTT
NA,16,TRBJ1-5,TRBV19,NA,CASSIKTGRRDQPQHF,TGTGCCAGTAGTATTAAGACGGGCAGGAGGGATCAGCCCCAGCATTTT
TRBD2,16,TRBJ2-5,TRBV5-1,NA,CASSLMLAGGEETQYF,TGCGCCAGCAGCTTGATGTTAGCGGGGGGGGAAGAGACCCAGTACTTC
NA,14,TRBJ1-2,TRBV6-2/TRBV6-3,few,CASSPRGDNYGYTF,TGTGCCAGCAGCCCACGCGGGGACAACTATGGCTACACCTTC
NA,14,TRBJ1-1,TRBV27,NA,CASSPGQMNTEAFF,TGTGCCAGCAGTCCGGGACAAATGAACACTGAAGCTTTCTTT
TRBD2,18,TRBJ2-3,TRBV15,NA,CATSRESWRGGISDTQYF,TGTGCCACCAGCAGAGAGAGTTGGCGGGGGGGCATCTCAGATACGCAGTATTTT
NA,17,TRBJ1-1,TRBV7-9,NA,CASSPPFGKGENTEAFF,TGTGCCAGCAGCCCACCATTTGGGAAAGGGGAAAACACTGAAGCTTTCTTT
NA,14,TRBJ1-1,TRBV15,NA,CATSSPRMQVRAFF,TGTGCCACCAGCAGCCCCCGTATGCAGGTTCGAGCTTTCTTT
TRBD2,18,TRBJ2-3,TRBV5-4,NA,CASSLARTSGGAVDTQYF,TGTGCCAGCAGCTTGGCCAGGACTAGCGGGGGGGCCGTAGATACGCAGTATTTT
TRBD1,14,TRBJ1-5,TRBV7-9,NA,CASSLGQGSGPQHF,TGTGCCAGCAGCTTAGGACAGGGGTCAGGGCCCCAGCATTTT
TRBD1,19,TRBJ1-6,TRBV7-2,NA,CASSLLGTSGGYVNSPLHF,TGTGCCAGCAGCCTCTTAGGGACCTCAGGGGGATATGTGAATTCACCCCTCCACTTT
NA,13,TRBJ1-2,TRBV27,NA,CASSSGIHYGYTF,TGTGCCAGCAGTTCAGGGATCCACTATGGCTACACCTTC
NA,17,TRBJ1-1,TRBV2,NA,CASSRRSVRMGNTEAFF,TGTGCCAGCAGCCGAAGAAGCGTGCGTATGGGGAACACTGAAGCTTTCTTT
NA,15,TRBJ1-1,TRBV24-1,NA,CATSDFEQGNTEAFF,TGTGCCACCAGTGATTTTGAGCAGGGAAACACTGAAGCTTTCTTT
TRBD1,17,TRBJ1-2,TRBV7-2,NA,CASSLNPGTGIDYGYTF,TGTGCCAGCAGCCTTAACCCCGGGACAGGGATTGACTATGGCTACACCTTC
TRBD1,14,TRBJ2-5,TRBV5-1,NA,CASSLVQGEETQYF,TGCGCCAGCAGCTTGGTTCAGGGGGAGGAGACCCAGTACTTC
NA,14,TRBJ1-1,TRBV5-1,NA,CASSETLNRVEAFF,TGCGCCAGCAGCGAGACACTAAACAGGGTTGAAGCTTTCTTT
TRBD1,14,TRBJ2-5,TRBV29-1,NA,CSGTGTGGSETQYF,TGCAGCGGTACCGGGACAGGGGGTTCTGAGACCCAGTACTTC
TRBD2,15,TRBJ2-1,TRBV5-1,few,CASSTLAGEINEQFF,TGCGCCAGCAGCACCCTAGCGGGGGAGATCAATGAGCAGTTCTTC
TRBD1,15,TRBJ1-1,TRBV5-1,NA,CASSLGQGEVTEAFF,TGCGCCAGCAGCTTAGGTCAGGGGGAGGTCACTGAAGCTTTCTTT
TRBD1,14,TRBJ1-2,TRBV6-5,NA,CASRLQGANYGYTF,TGTGCCAGCAGGCTGCAGGGGGCGAATTATGGCTACACCTTC
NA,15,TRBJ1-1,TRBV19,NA,CASSMRKGYYTEAFF,TGTGCCAGTAGTATGCGCAAGGGGTATTACACTGAAGCTTTCTTT
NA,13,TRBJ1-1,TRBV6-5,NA,CASSYSWNTEAFF,TGTGCCAGCAGTTACTCCTGGAACACTGAAGCTTTCTTT
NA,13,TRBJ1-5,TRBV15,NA,CATSRDKGQPQHF,TGTGCCACCAGCAGAGATAAGGGGCAGCCCCAGCATTTT
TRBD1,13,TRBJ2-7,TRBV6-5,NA,CASSRTGGYGQYF,TGTGCCAGCAGCCGGACAGGGGGCTATGGGCAGTACTTC
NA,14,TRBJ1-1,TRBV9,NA,CASSREPGDTEAFF,TGTGCCAGCAGCAGAGAGCCGGGGGACACTGAAGCTTTCTTT
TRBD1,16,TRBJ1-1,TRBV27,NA,CASSPGTGLGNTEAFF,TGTGCCAGCAGTCCGGGGACAGGGTTAGGGAACACTGAAGCTTTCTTT
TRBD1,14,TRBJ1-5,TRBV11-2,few,CASSLTGGRQPQHF,TGTGCCAGCAGCCTCACAGGGGGCCGTCAGCCCCAGCATTTT
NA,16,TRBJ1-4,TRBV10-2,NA,CASSRGASTTNEKLFF,TGCGCCAGCAGCCGGGGGGCATCGACAACTAATGAAAAACTGTTTTTT
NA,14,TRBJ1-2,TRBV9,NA,CASSPLGNNYGYTF,TGTGCCAGCAGCCCCCTCGGGAATAACTATGGCTACACCTTC
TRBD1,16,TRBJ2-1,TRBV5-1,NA,CASSLNGGTGRDEQFF,TGCGCCAGCAGCTTAAATGGGGGGACAGGGCGGGATGAGCAGTTCTTC
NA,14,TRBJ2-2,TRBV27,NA,CASSLTRGGRELFF,TGTGCCAGCAGTCTGACTAGGGGCGGCCGGGAGCTGTTTTTT
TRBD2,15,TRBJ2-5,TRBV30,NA,CAWSPPGGGPETQYF,TGTGCCTGGAGTCCGCCCGGGGGGGGGCCAGAGACCCAGTACTTC
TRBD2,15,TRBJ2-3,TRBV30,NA,CAWSVLAGAGDTQYF,TGTGCCTGGAGTGTTCTAGCGGGGGCGGGGGATACGCAGTATTTT
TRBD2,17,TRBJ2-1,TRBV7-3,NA,CASSLGSPGLALNEQFF,TGTGCCAGCAGCTTAGGCTCCCCGGGACTAGCGTTGAATGAGCAGTTCTTC
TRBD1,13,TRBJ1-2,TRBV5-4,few,CASSLGQGDGYTF,TGTGCCAGCAGCTTGGGGCAGGGGGATGGCTACACCTTC
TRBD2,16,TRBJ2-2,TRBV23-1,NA,CASNEWTSDNTGELFF,TGCGCCAGCAATGAGTGGACTAGCGATAACACCGGGGAGCTGTTTTTT
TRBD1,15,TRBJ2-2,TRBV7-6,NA,CASSLGQGVTGELFF,TGTGCCAGCAGCTTAGGGCAGGGGGTCACCGGGGAGCTGTTTTTT
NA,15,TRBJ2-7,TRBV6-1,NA,CASSEGPGDTYEQYF,TGTGCCAGCAGTGAAGGACCAGGGGACACTTACGAGCAGTACTTC
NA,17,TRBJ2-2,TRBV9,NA,CASSQSPGHANTGELFF,TGTGCCAGCAGCCAGAGTCCGGGACACGCGAACACCGGGGAGCTGTTTTTT
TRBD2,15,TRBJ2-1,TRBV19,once,CASSILAGGQNEQFF,TGTGCCAGTAGTATATTAGCGGGGGGGCAAAATGAGCAGTTCTTC
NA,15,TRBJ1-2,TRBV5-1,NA,CASSLGSGNNYGYTF,TGCGCCAGCAGCTTGGGCTCAGGAAATAACTATGGCTACACCTTC
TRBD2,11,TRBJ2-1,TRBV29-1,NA,CSVGERGAQFF,TGCAGCGTTGGGGAGCGGGGGGCGCAGTTCTTC
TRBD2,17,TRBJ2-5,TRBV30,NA,CAWTYGLAGGLRETQYF,TGTGCCTGGACTTACGGACTAGCGGGGGGGCTGAGAGAGACCCAGTACTTC
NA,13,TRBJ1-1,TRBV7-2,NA,CASSTYRVPEAFF,TGTGCCAGCAGCACCTACAGGGTGCCTGAAGCTTTCTTT
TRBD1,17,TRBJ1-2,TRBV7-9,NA,CASSTGTGAQLDYGYTF,TGTGCCAGCAGCACCGGGACAGGGGCCCAACTTGACTATGGCTACACCTTC
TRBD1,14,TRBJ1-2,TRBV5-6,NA,CASTLDREAYGYTF,TGTGCCAGCACCCTGGACAGGGAGGCTTATGGCTACACCTTC
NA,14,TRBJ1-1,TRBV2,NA,CASSAQGLNTEAFF,TGTGCCAGCAGTGCACAGGGATTGAACACTGAAGCTTTCTTT
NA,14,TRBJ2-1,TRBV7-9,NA,CASSLGVGSNEQFF,TGTGCCAGCAGCTTAGGTGTAGGGAGTAATGAGCAGTTCTTC
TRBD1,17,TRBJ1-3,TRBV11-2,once,CASSPRPRDSSGNTIYF,TGTGCCAGCAGCCCCAGGCCTCGGGACAGCTCTGGAAACACCATATATTTT